A selection of T cell receptor beta chains follows, all from one sample in a study of T cells after yellow fever vaccination. From the 5' RACE reads, TCRdb called clonotypes with MiXCR, one entry per CDR3 protein. In the table there are under 400,000 distinct CDR3 sequences, approximately 13% of which are singletons. The material was CD4+ T cells sorted from PBMCs, obtained 15 days after the yellow fever booster vaccination. The source is a man aged 18 to 29 who received the YFV17D yellow fever vaccine. CDR3s include the opening cysteine and the closing phenylalanine or tryptophan. D genes are given only for firm matches. Size tells how often a clone was seen (once, few, many) or the class of an expanded clone, and some rows leave it out.

length: 17
V: TRBV27
size: many
D: TRBD2
J: TRBJ2-3
CDR3: CASSSPWTSGGGYTQYF
DNA: TGTGCCAGCAGTTCCCCTTGGACTAGCGGGGGGGGTTATACGCAGTATTTT

length: 13
V: TRBV10-3
size: few
D: .
J: TRBJ1-3
CDR3: CATRPSSGNTIYF
DNA: TGTGCCACAAGGCCGTCCTCTGGAAACACCATATATTTT

length: 13
V: TRBV20-1
size: few
D: .
J: TRBJ1-2
CDR3: CSARGYKGYGYTF
DNA: TGCAGTGCTAGGGGATATAAGGGCTATGGCTACACCTTC

length: 13
V: TRBV7-9
size: few
D: .
J: TRBJ1-6
CDR3: CASSQASDSPLHF
DNA: TGTGCCAGCAGCCAAGCCTCTGATTCACCCCTCCACTTT

length: 18
V: TRBV6-2/TRBV6-3
size: .
D: TRBD2
J: TRBJ2-2
CDR3: CASSDLNSGGYLTGELFF
DNA: TGTGCCAGCAGTGATCTTAATAGCGGGGGCTACCTCACCGGGGAGCTGTTTTTT

length: 17
V: TRBV12-3/TRBV12-4
size: many
D: TRBD2
J: TRBJ2-5
CDR3: CASSRWTSGGRGETQYF
DNA: TGTGCCAGCAGTCGTTGGACTAGCGGGGGGCGGGGAGAGACCCAGTACTTC

length: 15
V: TRBV7-9
size: .
D: TRBD1
J: TRBJ1-1
CDR3: CASSLGQGVVDEAFF
DNA: TGTGCCAGCAGCTTAGGACAGGGGGTGGTAGATGAAGCTTTCTTT

length: 12
V: TRBV6-2/TRBV6-3
size: .
D: TRBD2
J: TRBJ2-7
CDR3: CASATGGLEQYF
DNA: TGTGCCAGCGCCACGGGGGGGCTCGAGCAGTACTTC

length: 15
V: TRBV12-3/TRBV12-4
size: .
D: .
J: TRBJ2-6
CDR3: CASPGKESGANVLTF
DNA: TGTGCCAGCCCTGGGAAGGAATCTGGGGCCAACGTCCTGACTTTC

length: 15
V: TRBV7-9
size: .
D: .
J: TRBJ1-5
CDR3: CASSLVAEGSQPQHF
DNA: TGTGCCAGCAGCTTAGTAGCTGAGGGAAGTCAGCCCCAGCATTTT

length: 15
V: TRBV7-3
size: .
D: .
J: TRBJ2-5
CDR3: CASSLYRGRGETQYF
DNA: TGTGCCAGCAGCTTATATCGAGGAAGGGGAGAGACCCAGTACTTC

length: 11
V: TRBV30
size: few
D: .
J: TRBJ2-5
CDR3: CAWAPPGTQYF
DNA: TGTGCCTGGGCGCCCCCCGGGACCCAGTACTTC

length: 13
V: TRBV30
size: few
D: .
J: TRBJ1-1
CDR3: CAWSLWGNTEAFF
DNA: TGTGCCTGGAGTCTCTGGGGCAACACTGAAGCTTTCTTT

length: 14
V: TRBV7-2
size: .
D: .
J: TRBJ2-7
CDR3: CASSQRGLIYEQYF
DNA: TGTGCCAGCAGCCAGAGGGGACTTATCTACGAGCAGTACTTC

length: 13
V: TRBV30
size: few
D: .
J: TRBJ2-4
CDR3: CAWSPGGGAPGDF
DNA: TGTGCCTGGAGCCCCGGTGGGGGGGCGCCGGGCGACTTC

length: 12
V: TRBV12-3/TRBV12-4
size: medium-sized
D: .
J: TRBJ2-3
CDR3: CASSSQGGTQYF
DNA: TGTGCCAGCAGTTCCCAGGGGGGAACGCAGTATTTT

length: 14
V: TRBV5-5
size: few
D: .
J: TRBJ2-1
CDR3: CASSLAVSPNEQFF
DNA: TGTGCCAGCAGCTTGGCCGTTAGTCCCAATGAGCAGTTCTTC

length: 14
V: TRBV24-1
size: few
D: .
J: TRBJ1-1
CDR3: CATTGRGRDAEAFF
DNA: TGTGCCACAACAGGTAGGGGCCGGGACGCTGAAGCTTTCTTT

length: 15
V: TRBV6-2/TRBV6-3
size: .
D: TRBD1
J: TRBJ1-2
CDR3: CASSQTGVPRDGYTF
DNA: TGTGCCAGCAGCCAGACAGGGGTCCCTCGCGATGGCTACACCTTC

length: 11
V: TRBV24-1
size: .
D: .
J: TRBJ2-5
CDR3: CATSDLETQYF
DNA: TGTGCCACCAGTGATCTGGAGACCCAGTACTTC

length: 16
V: TRBV7-2
size: few
D: TRBD2
J: TRBJ2-5
CDR3: CASSLSIGGGGETQYF
DNA: TGTGCCAGCAGCTTAAGTATCGGCGGGGGGGGAGAGACCCAGTACTTC

length: 15
V: TRBV6-5
size: .
D: .
J: TRBJ1-1
CDR3: CASSSDGRPNTEAFF
DNA: TGTGCCAGCAGTTCGGACGGCAGACCGAACACTGAAGCTTTCTTT

length: 15
V: TRBV5-1
size: .
D: TRBD2
J: TRBJ2-5
CDR3: CASSSPGLAGAQQYF
DNA: TGCGCCAGCAGCTCACCGGGACTAGCGGGGGCCCAGCAGTACTTC

length: 14
V: TRBV6-5
size: .
D: .
J: TRBJ1-6
CDR3: CASSYSRQPSPLHF
DNA: TGTGCCAGCAGTTACTCGAGGCAGCCTTCACCCCTCCACTTT

length: 11
V: TRBV6-2/TRBV6-3
size: few
D: .
J: TRBJ2-5
CDR3: CASILGETQYF
DNA: TGTGCCAGCATCCTGGGGGAGACCCAGTACTTC